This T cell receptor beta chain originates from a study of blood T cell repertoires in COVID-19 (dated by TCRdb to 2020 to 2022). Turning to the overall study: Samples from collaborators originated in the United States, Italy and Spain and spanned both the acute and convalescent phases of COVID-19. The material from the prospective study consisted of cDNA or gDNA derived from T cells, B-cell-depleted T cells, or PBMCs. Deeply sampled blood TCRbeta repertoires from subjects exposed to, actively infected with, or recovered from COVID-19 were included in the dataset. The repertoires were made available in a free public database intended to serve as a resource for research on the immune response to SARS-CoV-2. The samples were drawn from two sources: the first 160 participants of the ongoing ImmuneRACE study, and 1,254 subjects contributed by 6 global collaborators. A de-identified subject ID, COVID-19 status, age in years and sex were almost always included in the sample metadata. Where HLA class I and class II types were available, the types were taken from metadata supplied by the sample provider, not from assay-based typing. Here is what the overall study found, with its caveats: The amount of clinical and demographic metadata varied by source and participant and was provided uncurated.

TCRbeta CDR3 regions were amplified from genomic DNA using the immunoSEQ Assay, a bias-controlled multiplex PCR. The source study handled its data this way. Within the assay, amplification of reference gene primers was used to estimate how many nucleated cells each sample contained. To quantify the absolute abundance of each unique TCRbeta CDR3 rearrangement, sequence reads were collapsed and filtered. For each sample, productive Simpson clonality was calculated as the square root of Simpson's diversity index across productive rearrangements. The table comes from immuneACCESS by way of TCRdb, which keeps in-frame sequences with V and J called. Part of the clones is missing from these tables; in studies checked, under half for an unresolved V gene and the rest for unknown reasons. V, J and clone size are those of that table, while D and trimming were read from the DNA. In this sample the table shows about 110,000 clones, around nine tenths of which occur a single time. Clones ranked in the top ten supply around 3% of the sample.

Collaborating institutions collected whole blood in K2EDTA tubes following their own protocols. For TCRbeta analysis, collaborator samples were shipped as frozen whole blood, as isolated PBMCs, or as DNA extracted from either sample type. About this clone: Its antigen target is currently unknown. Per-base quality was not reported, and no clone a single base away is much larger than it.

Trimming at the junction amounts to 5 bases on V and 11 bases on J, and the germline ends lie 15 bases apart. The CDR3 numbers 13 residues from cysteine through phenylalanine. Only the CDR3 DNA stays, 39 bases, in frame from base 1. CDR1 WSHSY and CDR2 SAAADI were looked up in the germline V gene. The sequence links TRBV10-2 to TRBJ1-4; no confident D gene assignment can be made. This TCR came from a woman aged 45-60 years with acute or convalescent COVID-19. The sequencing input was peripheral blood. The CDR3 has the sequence CASSTGPGWKLFF. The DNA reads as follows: TGCGCCAGCAGTACCGGGCCGGGATGGAAACTGTTTTTT.